One sample yielded the 11 T cell receptor beta chains listed below, sequenced in a study of T cells expressing NK-cell markers. Using the 5' RACE reads, TCRdb records one entry per CDR3 protein without DNA. Listed are hundreds of thousands of distinct CDR3 sequences; 5% to 5.5% falls within the top ten. The sequenced sample was blood T cells: a sorted CD56 or NKG2C T cell subset, CD4+ or CD8+ T cells, or bulk PBMC T cells (not recorded which). These receptors all come from a man aged 18 to 69 in good health.

The V and J genes are TRBV5-1 and TRBJ2-7; TCRdb indicates TRBD1, and absent DNA this call remains unverified. CDR1 is SGHRS, CDR2 YFSETQ, per germline. This CDR3 has 15 amino acids. The CDR3: CASSFGTEPPYEQYF.

This chain connects TRBV29-1 to TRBJ2-7. The CDR3 loop spans 14 amino acids. Looked up from germline, CDR1 is SQVTM and CDR2 is ANQGSEA. This CDR3 is CSVVFLGSRYEQYF.

This sequence joins TRBV7-9 and TRBJ2-1; TCRdb picks TRBD1, but there is no DNA to check that call. CDR3 length: 16 amino acids. Germline CDR1 and CDR2: SEHNR and FQNEAQ (reference sequence). The CDR3 loop is CASSFGTAVGNDEQFF.

The CDR3 spells CASSLGTGGQPQHF. The chain joins TRBV5-1 to TRBJ1-5; the D call of TRBD1 rests on TCRdb alone, since no DNA is present to check it. The CDR3 loop spans 14 amino acids. Germline V lookup: CDR1 SGHRS, CDR2 YFSETQ.

This chain links TRBV28 with TRBJ1-5; TCRdb reports TRBD1, a call that lacks DNA to check it against. Looked up from germline, CDR1 is MDHEN and CDR2 is SYDVKM. This CDR3 has 13 amino acids. The CDR3: CASNIRGYQPQHF. Looking up the rest from reference TRBV28 and TRBJ1-5 gives the full variable domain: DVKVTQSSRYLVKRTGEKVFLECVQDMDHENMFWYRQDPGLGLRLIYFSYDVKMKEKGDIPEGYSVSREKKERFSLILESASTNQTSMYLCASNIRGYQPQHFGDGTRLSIL.

The V and J genes are TRBV6-2 or TRBV6-3 and TRBJ2-7; TCRdb's D gene call, TRBD2, goes unchecked for lack of DNA. The CDR3 has 14 residues. CDR1 is MNHEY and CDR2 is SVGEGT in the germline V gene. CDR3 protein: CASRGLAGNYEQYF.

V is TRBV12-3 or TRBV12-4 and J is TRBJ2-7; with no DNA, the TCRdb D assignment of TRBD2 cannot be verified. There are 15 residues in the CDR3. The CDR3 protein is CASSFLALPSYEQYF.

The chain combines TRBV7-3 with TRBJ2-7; there is no DNA to check the TCRdb D call of TRBD2. The V gene's germline CDR1 is SGHTA and CDR2 FQGTGA. The length of the CDR3 is 14 residues. CDR3: CASSLTASGYEQYF.

The chain has TRBV18 and TRBJ2-6; TCRdb selects TRBD1, and the lack of DNA leaves this call unchecked. Germline CDR1 reads KGHSH; CDR2 reads LQKENI. CDR3 size: 16 residues. The CDR3 protein is CASSNLQASGANVLTF.

The CDR3 sequence is CASSQSDRAPNYGYTF. The chain couples TRBV3-1 to TRBJ1-2; the TRBD1 assignment by TCRdb is unverifiable without DNA. CDR1 is LGHDT, CDR2 YNNKEL, per germline (reference sequence). The CDR3 is 16 amino acids.

The chain has TRBV7-2 and TRBJ2-1. The V gene's germline CDR1 is SGHTA and CDR2 FQGNSA. The length of the CDR3 is 15 residues. This CDR3 reads CASSLRFSLYNEQFF.